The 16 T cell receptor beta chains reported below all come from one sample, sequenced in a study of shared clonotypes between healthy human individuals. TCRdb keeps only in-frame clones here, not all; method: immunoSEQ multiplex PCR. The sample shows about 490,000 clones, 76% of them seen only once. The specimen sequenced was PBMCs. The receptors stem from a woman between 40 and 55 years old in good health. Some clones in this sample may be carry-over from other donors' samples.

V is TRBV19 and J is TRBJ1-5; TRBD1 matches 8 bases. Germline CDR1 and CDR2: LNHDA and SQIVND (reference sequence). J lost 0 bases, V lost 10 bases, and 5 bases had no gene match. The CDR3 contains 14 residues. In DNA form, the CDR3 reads TGTGCCACTACCCAGGGGGCTAGCAATCAGCCCCAGCATTTT. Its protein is CATTQGASNQPQHF.

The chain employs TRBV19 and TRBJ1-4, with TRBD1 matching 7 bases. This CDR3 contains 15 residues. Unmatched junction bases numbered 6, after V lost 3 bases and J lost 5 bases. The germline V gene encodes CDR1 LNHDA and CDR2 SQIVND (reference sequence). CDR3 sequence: CASSIGTDGNEKLFF. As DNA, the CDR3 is TGTGCCAGTAGTATTGGGACAGACGGCAATGAAAAACTGTTTTTT.

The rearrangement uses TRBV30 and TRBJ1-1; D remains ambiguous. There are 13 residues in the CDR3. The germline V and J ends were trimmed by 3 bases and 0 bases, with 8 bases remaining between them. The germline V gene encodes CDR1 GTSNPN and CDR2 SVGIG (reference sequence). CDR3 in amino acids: CAWRKTLNTEAFF. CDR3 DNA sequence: TGTGCCTGGAGGAAAACATTGAACACTGAAGCTTTCTTT. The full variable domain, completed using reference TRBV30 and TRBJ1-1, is SQTIHQWPATLVQPVGSPLSLECTVEGTSNPNLYWYRQAAGRGLQLLFYSVGIGQISSEVPQNLSASRPQDRQFILSSKKLLLSDSGFYLCAWRKTLNTEAFFGQGTRLTVV.

The DNA for the CDR3 is TGTGCCAGCAGCTTGGCCGGCAGGGCGAACACCGGGGAGCTGTTTTTT. Its translation: CASSLAGRANTGELFF. This rearrangement joins TRBV5-4 to TRBJ2-2, with a possible D match to TRBD1 (5 bases). The V end was cut by 0 bases, the J end by 0 bases, with 9 bases between. CDR1 is SGHNT, CDR2 YYREEE, per germline (reference sequence). CDR3 length equals 16 residues.

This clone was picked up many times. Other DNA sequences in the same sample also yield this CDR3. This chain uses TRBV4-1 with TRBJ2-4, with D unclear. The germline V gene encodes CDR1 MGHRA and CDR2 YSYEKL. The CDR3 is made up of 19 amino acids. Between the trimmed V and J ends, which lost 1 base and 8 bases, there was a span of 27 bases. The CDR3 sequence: CASSQGNRFVFSRADIQYF. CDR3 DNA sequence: TGCGCCAGCAGCCAAGGGAATAGGTTTGTCTTTAGCCGGGCGGACATTCAGTACTTC.

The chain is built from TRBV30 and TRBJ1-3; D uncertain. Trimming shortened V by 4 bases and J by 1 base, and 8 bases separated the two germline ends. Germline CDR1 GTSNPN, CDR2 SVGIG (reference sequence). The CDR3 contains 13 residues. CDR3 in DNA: TGTGCCTGGATTTTAGGGTCTGGAAACACCATATATTTT. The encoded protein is CAWILGSGNTIYF.

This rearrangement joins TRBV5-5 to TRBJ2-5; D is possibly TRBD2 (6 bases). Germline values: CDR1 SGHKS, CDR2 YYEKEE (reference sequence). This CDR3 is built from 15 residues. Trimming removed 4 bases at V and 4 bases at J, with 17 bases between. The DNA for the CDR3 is TGTGCCAGCAGCCGACCTGAAGACGGGAGAGAGACCCAGTACTTC. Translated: CASSRPEDGRETQYF.

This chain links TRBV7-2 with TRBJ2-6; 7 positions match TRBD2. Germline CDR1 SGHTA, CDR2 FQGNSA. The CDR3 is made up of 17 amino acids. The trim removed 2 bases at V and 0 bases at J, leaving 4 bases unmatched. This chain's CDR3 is CASSLTRGGSGANVLTF. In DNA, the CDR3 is TGTGCCAGCAGCTTAACCCGCGGGGGCTCTGGGGCCAACGTCCTGACTTTC.

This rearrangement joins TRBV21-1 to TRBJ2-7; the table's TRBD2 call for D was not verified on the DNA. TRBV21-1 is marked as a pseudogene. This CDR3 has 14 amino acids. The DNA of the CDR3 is TGTGCCAGCATGGTGAGCCCTCCGGTCCACGAGCAGTACTTC. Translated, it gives CASMVSPPVHEQYF.

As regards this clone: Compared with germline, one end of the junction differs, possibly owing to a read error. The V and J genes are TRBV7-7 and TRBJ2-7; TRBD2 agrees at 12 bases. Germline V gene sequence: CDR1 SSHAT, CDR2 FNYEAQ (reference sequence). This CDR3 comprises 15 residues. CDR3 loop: CASSPSSGRAVEQYF. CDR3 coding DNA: TGTGCTAGCAGCCCCTCTAGCGGGAGGGCCGTCGAGCAGTACTTC.

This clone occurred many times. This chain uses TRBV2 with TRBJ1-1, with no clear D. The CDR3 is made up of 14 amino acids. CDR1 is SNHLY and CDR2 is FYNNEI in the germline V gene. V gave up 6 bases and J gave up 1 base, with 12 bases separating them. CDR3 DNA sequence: TGTGCCAGCAGAGCCCTGACCGAGAACACTGAAGCTTTCTTT. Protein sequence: CASRALTENTEAFF.

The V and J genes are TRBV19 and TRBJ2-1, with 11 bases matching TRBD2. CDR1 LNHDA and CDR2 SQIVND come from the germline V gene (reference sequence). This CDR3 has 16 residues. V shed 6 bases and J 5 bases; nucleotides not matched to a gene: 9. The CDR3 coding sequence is TGTGCCAGTAGGAACTCGCTAGCGGGAGGCAACAATGAGCAGTTCTTC. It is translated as CASRNSLAGGNNEQFF.

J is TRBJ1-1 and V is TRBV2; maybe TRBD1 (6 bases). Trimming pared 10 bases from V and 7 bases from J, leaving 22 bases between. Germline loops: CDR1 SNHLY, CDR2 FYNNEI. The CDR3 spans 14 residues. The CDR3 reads CATHPTRSTGEAFF. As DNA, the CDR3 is TGTGCCACCCACCCGACACGATCGACAGGTGAAGCTTTCTTT.

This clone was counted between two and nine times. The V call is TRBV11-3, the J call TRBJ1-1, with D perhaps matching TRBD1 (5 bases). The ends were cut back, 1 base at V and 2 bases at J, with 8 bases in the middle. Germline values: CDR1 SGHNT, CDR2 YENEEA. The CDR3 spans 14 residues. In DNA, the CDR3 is TGTGCCAGCAGCTTAGGGGGGTTCAACACTGAAGCTTTCTTT. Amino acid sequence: CASSLGGFNTEAFF.

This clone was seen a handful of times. CDR3 protein: CASRTGTNTGELFF. CDR3 nucleotides: TGTGCCAGCAGAACAGGGACGAACACCGGGGAGCTGTTTTTT. The J gene is TRBJ2-2, the V gene TRBV7-3, with D possibly being TRBD1 (6 bases). CDR3 length: 14 amino acids. V lost 6 bases, J lost 0 bases, and 8 bases lay in between. CDR1 is SGHTA, CDR2 FQGTGA, per germline.

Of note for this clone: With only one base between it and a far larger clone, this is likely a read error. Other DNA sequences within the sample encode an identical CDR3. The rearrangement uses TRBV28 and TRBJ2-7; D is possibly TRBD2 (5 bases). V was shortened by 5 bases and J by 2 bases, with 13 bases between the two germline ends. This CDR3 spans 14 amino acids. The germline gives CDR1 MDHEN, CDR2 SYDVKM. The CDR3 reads CASSPLSGAYEQYF. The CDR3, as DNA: TGTGCCAGCAGTCCCCTGTCCGGGGCCTACGAGCAGTACTTC.